The table lists the clone carrying this T cell receptor beta chain with many counts. These data come from a study of tumor-infiltrating lymphocytes in oesophageal squamous cell carcinoma. Via MiXCR, TCRdb re-called the PCR reads, giving one row per CDR3 protein. The sample has some 25,000 distinct CDR3 sequences; roughly 35% are singletons. V lost 0 bases and J 1 base, leaving 10 bases between the germline ends. Germline-derived CDR1 and CDR2 are SGHTS and YDEGEE. The CDR3 extends over 15 amino acids. This TCR was recovered from a male donor with esophageal squamous cell carcinoma. The chain uses TRBV5-8 and TRBJ1-1; no clear D gene. Material: esophageal tumor tissue. This chain's CDR3 is CASSLGALGNTEAFF. CDR3 nucleotide sequence: TGTGCCAGCAGCTTGGGAGCTTTGGGGAACACTGAAGCTTTCTTT.